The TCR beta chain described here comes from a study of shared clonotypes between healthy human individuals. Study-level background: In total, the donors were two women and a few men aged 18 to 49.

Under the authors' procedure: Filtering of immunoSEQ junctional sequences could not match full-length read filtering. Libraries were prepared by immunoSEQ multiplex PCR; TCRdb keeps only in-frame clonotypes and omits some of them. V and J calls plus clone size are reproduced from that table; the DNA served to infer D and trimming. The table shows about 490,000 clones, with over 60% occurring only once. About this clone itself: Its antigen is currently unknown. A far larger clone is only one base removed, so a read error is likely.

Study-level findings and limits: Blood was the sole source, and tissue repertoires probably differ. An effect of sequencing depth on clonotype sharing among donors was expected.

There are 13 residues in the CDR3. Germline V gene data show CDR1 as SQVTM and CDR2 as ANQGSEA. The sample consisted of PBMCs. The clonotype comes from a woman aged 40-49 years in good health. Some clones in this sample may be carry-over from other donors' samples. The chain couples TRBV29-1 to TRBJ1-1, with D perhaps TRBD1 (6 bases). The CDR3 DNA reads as TGCAACGGCGCTACAGGGATGAACACTGAAGCTTTCTTT. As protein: CNGATGMNTEAFF. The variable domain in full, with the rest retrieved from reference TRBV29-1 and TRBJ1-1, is SAVISQKPSRDICQRGTSLTIQCQVDSQVTMMFWYRQQPGQSLTLIATANQGSEATYESGFVIDKFPISRPNLTFSTLTVSNMSPEDSSIYLCNGATGMNTEAFFGQGTRLTVV.